Listed here are 27 T cell receptor beta chains from one sample, sequenced in a study of cytomegalovirus exposure and HLA in healthy donors. The primer mix had 60 Vbeta and 13 Jbeta primers. Produced via immunoSEQ multiplex PCR; TCRdb's table is partial and in-frame only. The table records around 170,000 clones, approximately 80% of them present only once. Material: PBMCs. The receptors derive from a woman aged 50 to 60 in good health and CMV-seropositive.

This chain joins TRBV6-5 and TRBJ1-4; D is perhaps TRBD1 (6 bases). In germline, CDR1 is MNHEY, CDR2 SVGAGI. V was shortened by 4 bases and J by 7 bases, with 13 bases between the two germline ends. The CDR3 runs 14 residues. For the CDR3, the DNA is TGTGCCAGCAGTTTTCGAGGGGGGGGTGAAAAACTGTTTTTT. Translation: CASSFRGGGEKLFF.

The CDR3 sequence is CASSSASGASGELFF. In nucleotides, the CDR3 is TGTGCCAGCAGCTCGGCTAGCGGGGCTAGCGGGGAGCTGTTTTTT. J is TRBJ2-2 and V is TRBV7-3, with 9 positions matching TRBD2. The CDR3 runs 15 residues. The germline V gene has CDR1 SGHTA and CDR2 FQGTGA. V shed 4 bases and J 7 bases; nucleotides not matched to a gene: 7.

The chain is built from TRBV28 and TRBJ2-3; D unclear. Germline CDR1 MDHEN, CDR2 SYDVKM. The V and J ends lost 5 bases and 10 bases respectively, with 13 bases between them. This CDR3 has 12 amino acids. The CDR3 bases are TGTGCCAGCAGTCCCAACTATCTGGCGCAGTATTTT. Its translation is CASSPNYLAQYF.

The gene calls are TRBV6-1 and TRBJ1-5; perhaps TRBD1 as D (6 bases). Germline V lookup: CDR1 MNHNS, CDR2 SASEGT. The CDR3 contains 13 residues. The V end lost 6 bases, the J end lost 3 bases, and 9 bases lay between the germline ends. The DNA of the CDR3 is TGTGCCAGCAGCCGGGACAACAATCAGCCCCAGCATTTT. It codes for CASSRDNNQPQHF.

The gene calls are TRBV30 and TRBJ1-3; perhaps TRBD1 as D (5 bases). Trimming stripped 5 bases from V and 0 bases from J, with 14 bases between. The CDR3 consists of 15 residues. The germline V gene has CDR1 GTSNPN and CDR2 SVGIG (reference sequence). This CDR3 is CAWLGVSRSGNTIYF. The CDR3 region has the DNA TGTGCCTGGCTAGGGGTTTCGCGCTCTGGAAACACCATATATTTT.

V and J are TRBV6-5 and TRBJ2-2, with D hard to call. Germline CDR1 and CDR2: MNHEY and SVGAGI. Deletions cut 2 bases from V and 5 bases from J, with 3 bases between. The CDR3 has 12 amino acids. The CDR3 spells CASSYQTGELFF. CDR3 sequence (DNA): TGTGCCAGCAGTTACCAGACCGGGGAGCTGTTTTTT.

V usage is TRBV7-2 and J usage is TRBJ2-3; 10 positions match TRBD1. The germline CDR1 and CDR2 sequences are SGHTA and FQGNSA. Trimming removed 5 bases from V and 1 base from J; junction bases left unmatched: 3. The CDR3 covers 15 residues. The CDR3 DNA reads TGTGCCAGCAGCCGACAGGGGGCGGGCACAGATACGCAGTATTTT. Protein product: CASSRQGAGTDTQYF.

The chain employs TRBV11-2 and TRBJ2-3, with 12 bases aligning to TRBD2. J gave up 6 bases and V 6 bases, and 10 bases lay outside the gene matches. This CDR3 comprises 16 residues. Looked up from germline, CDR1 is SGHAT and CDR2 is FQNNGV. CDR3 amino acids: CASRILAGGTWDTQYF. Here the CDR3 DNA reads TGTGCCAGCAGGATACTAGCGGGGGGCACCTGGGATACGCAGTATTTT.

This chain connects TRBV7-8 to TRBJ2-1; D unclear. There are 15 residues in the CDR3. The V gene's germline CDR1 is SGHVS and CDR2 FQNEAQ. V was cut by 1 base and J by 4 bases, with 11 bases left in between. CDR3 loop: CASSLGSTPYNEQFF. The DNA for the CDR3 is TGTGCCAGCAGCTTAGGGTCGACACCATACAATGAGCAGTTCTTC.

The chain is built from TRBV10-3 and TRBJ1-2, with 7 bases identical to TRBD1. This CDR3 contains 13 residues. V lost 8 bases to trimming and J lost 0 bases; unmatched junction nucleotides: 3. The germline gives CDR1 ENHRY, CDR2 SYGVKD. CDR3 DNA: TGTGCCATCGGGACAGCCACTAACTATGGCTACACCTTC. Translating it yields CAIGTATNYGYTF.

This clone turned up a few times. The chain combines TRBV10-2 with TRBJ2-7; D is perhaps TRBD1 (5 bases). Germline loops: CDR1 WSHSY, CDR2 SAAADI. The germline V and J ends were trimmed by 6 bases and 0 bases, with 12 bases remaining between them. The CDR3 runs to 14 residues. The DNA for the CDR3 is TGCGCCAGCAGGTATCAGGGCATCTCCTACGAGCAGTACTTC. This translates into CASRYQGISYEQYF.

This clone was counted a few times. The chain employs TRBV5-6 and TRBJ1-5, with 9 bases lining up with TRBD1. The CDR3 has 14 residues. With V trimmed by 4 bases and J by 11 bases, 10 bases remained unmatched. Germline CDR1 SGHDT, CDR2 YYEEEE. The CDR3 nucleotides read TGTGCCAGCAGCAATCGGGGACAGGGCCCGTCCCAGCATTTT. Translating it yields CASSNRGQGPSQHF.

This clone was seen a handful of times. V gene TRBV7-3 combines with J gene TRBJ1-1, with a possible D match to TRBD1 (5 bases). The CDR3 is made up of 14 amino acids. Germline CDR1 and CDR2: SGHTA and FQGTGA. Trimming shortened V by 2 bases and J by 4 bases, and 11 bases separated the two germline ends. The CDR3 spells CASSLVGRGTEAFF. DNA for the CDR3: TGTGCCAGCAGCTTAGTGGGTAGGGGCACTGAAGCTTTCTTT.

This chain links TRBV19 with TRBJ1-1; TRBD1 agrees at 7 bases. Germline CDR1 and CDR2: LNHDA and SQIVND (reference sequence). The CDR3 length is 14 residues. The V gene end was trimmed by 6 bases and the J gene end by 1 base; junction bases not matched to a gene: 5. The CDR3 DNA is TGTGCCAGTAGGCTGACAGGGTCGAACACTGAAGCTTTCTTT. Translation gives CASRLTGSNTEAFF.

This rearrangement joins TRBV7-7 to TRBJ1-5, with unresolved D. This CDR3 comprises 14 residues. Per germline, CDR1 SSHAT and CDR2 FNYEAQ (reference sequence). For the CDR3, the DNA is TGTGCTAGCGATCAAGACTTTAGCAATCAGCCCCAGCATTTT. Translated: CASDQDFSNQPQHF.

This chain uses TRBV7-9 with TRBJ2-7; 9 nucleotides line up with TRBD1. The V gene end was trimmed by 4 bases and the J gene end by 5 bases; junction bases not matched to a gene: 9. Germline assignment: CDR1 SEHNR and CDR2 FQNEAQ (reference sequence). The CDR3 extends over 15 amino acids. The CDR3 is CASSYSGTGLHEQYF. Here the CDR3 DNA reads TGTGCCAGCAGCTACTCCGGGACAGGGCTCCACGAGCAGTACTTC. The variable domain in full, completed from reference TRBV7-9 and TRBJ2-7, reads DTGVSQNPRHKITKRGQNVTFRCDPISEHNRLYWYRQTLGQGPEFLTYFQNEAQLEKSRLLSDRFSAERPKGSFSTLEIQRTEQGDSAMYLCASSYSGTGLHEQYFGPGTRLTVT.

The V and J genes are TRBV4-1 and TRBJ2-3, with 7 nucleotides matching TRBD2. J was trimmed by 1 base and V by 3 bases; bases with no gene match: 1. This CDR3 region has 14 residues. Germline CDR1 is MGHRA and CDR2 is YSYEKL. The CDR3 nucleotides are TGCGCCAGCAGCCAGGGACTACGCACAGATACGCAGTATTTT. Protein sequence: CASSQGLRTDTQYF.

Concerning this clone itself: Other DNA sequences in this sample translate to the same CDR3. This chain links TRBV5-1 with TRBJ2-3; TRBD2 aligns across 8 bases. CDR1 is SGHRS, CDR2 YFSETQ, per germline. V lost 4 bases, J lost 3 bases, and 1 base stayed unmatched. The CDR3 sequence is 13 residues long. The CDR3 DNA follows: TGCGCCAGCAGCCGGGGGGGGACAGATACGCAGTATTTT. Translated, it gives CASSRGGTDTQYF.

V gene TRBV4-3 combines with J gene TRBJ2-7, with a weak D call TRBD1 (5 bases). Trimming cost V 0 bases and J 4 bases, with 19 bases left between them. Germline values: CDR1 LGHNA, CDR2 YSLEER. CDR3 length: 17 amino acids. As DNA, the CDR3 is TGCGCCAGCAGCCAAGATGTAGTGTCTCGGACACCTTACGAGCAGTACTTC. This codes for CASSQDVVSRTPYEQYF.

The chain is built from TRBV5-1 and TRBJ2-1; the match to TRBD2 covers 16 bases. CDR3 length: 17 residues. Trimming cost V 1 base and J 7 bases; bases outside gene matches: 5. Germline V lookup: CDR1 SGHRS, CDR2 YFSETQ. The CDR3 is CASSLRGLAGGLNEQFF. CDR3 DNA sequence: TGCGCCAGCAGCTTGAGGGGACTAGCGGGGGGGCTTAATGAGCAGTTCTTC.

This clone was counted once. The V gene is TRBV6-1, the J gene TRBJ2-1, with 7 positions matching TRBD1. Germline loops: CDR1 MNHNS, CDR2 SASEGT. CDR3 size: 14 residues. V shed 5 bases and J 5 bases; nucleotides not matched to a gene: 6. This CDR3 reads CASSKRQGNNEQFF. Written as DNA, the CDR3 is TGTGCCAGCAGTAAAAGACAGGGTAACAATGAGCAGTTCTTC.

The chain employs TRBV5-1 and TRBJ2-7; 11 nucleotides match TRBD1. The CDR3 sequence is 14 residues long. CDR1 and CDR2 (germline): SGHRS, YFSETQ. V lost 4 bases, J lost 6 bases, and 6 bases stayed unmatched. The CDR3 nucleotides read TGCGCCAGCAGCCCCGGGACAGGGGGTTCCGAGCAGTACTTC. The encoded protein is CASSPGTGGSEQYF.

The chain uses TRBV6-5 and TRBJ2-2, with 7 bases aligning to TRBD1. V lost 2 bases and J lost 2; bases outside the gene matches: 5. The CDR3 contains 16 residues. The germline gives CDR1 MNHEY, CDR2 SVGAGI. CDR3 sequence: CASSYGRTGNTGELFF. As DNA, the CDR3 is TGTGCCAGCAGTTACGGGCGGACAGGAAACACCGGGGAGCTGTTTTTT.

The V gene is TRBV18, the J gene TRBJ1-1; maybe TRBD1 (6 bases). Germline CDR1 is KGHSH and CDR2 is LQKENI. The ends were cut back, 5 bases at V and 5 bases at J, with 15 bases in the middle. This CDR3 spans 14 amino acids. In DNA, the CDR3 is TGTGCCAGCTCATTACAGGGAGGGGAGACTGAAGCTTTCTTT. Translated: CASSLQGGETEAFF.

The CDR3 sequence: CASRDNTDTQYF. The CDR3 coding sequence is TGCGCCAGCAGAGACAACACAGATACGCAGTATTTT. The chain combines TRBV10-1 with TRBJ2-3, with D unclear. CDR1 is WNHNN and CDR2 is SYGVQD in the germline V gene (reference sequence). The CDR3 length is 12 residues. Trimming left V 6 bases short and J 2 bases short, with 6 bases between.

Concerning this clone: Additional DNA sequences in this sample encode the identical CDR3. As DNA, the CDR3 is TGTGCCAGCAGTCCGAGCTCCTACGAGCAGTACTTC. Protein sequence: CASSPSSYEQYF. This chain connects TRBV28 to TRBJ2-5; the D is unclear. The J call is doubtful: the DNA matches TRBJ2-7 better. Germline V CDR1 and CDR2: MDHEN, SYDVKM. This CDR3 spans 12 amino acids.

This chain uses TRBV7-6 with TRBJ2-1, with 11 positions matching TRBD1. CDR1 is SGHVS, CDR2 FNYEAQ, per germline. This CDR3 is 15 amino acids long. The junction had 4 bases not matched to a gene; V was cut back by 5 bases and J by 4 bases. The CDR3 here is CASSPDRGRYNEQFF. DNA of the CDR3: TGTGCCAGCAGCCCGGACAGGGGGCGTTACAATGAGCAGTTCTTC.